These T cell receptor beta chains were read from a single sample in a study of T-cell reconstitution after alpha-beta-depleted transplantation in children. TCRdb reprocessed the PCR reads with MiXCR, giving one entry per CDR3 protein. The table includes some 500,000 distinct CDR3 sequences, approximately 30% detected once. The sequenced sample was PBMCs from the stem cell graft donor, obtained from the stem cell graft. The receptors were gathered from a human donor who donated a stem cell graft to a child with aplastic anemia. CDR3s leave out the opening cysteine and the closing phenylalanine or tryptophan. The order of the fields is J gene, V gene, CDR3 protein.

TRBJ1-1 TRBV28 ASSLLMPNTEAF
TRBJ2-7 TRBV19 ASSIRGFNEQY
TRBJ2-3 TRBV5-6 ASSPNVRGTDTQY
TRBJ2-1 TRBV10-2 ASSRDTSTQF
TRBJ1-6 TRBV20-1 SARGGQGRNSPLH
TRBJ2-3 TRBV6-5 ASSYLTRLAATDTQY
TRBJ2-7 TRBV6-2/TRBV6-3 ASTNGGWSYEQY
TRBJ2-5 TRBV18 ASSPGLAEETQY
TRBJ1-1 TRBV12-3/TRBV12-4 ASSLAGLTEAF
TRBJ1-3 TRBV10-3 AIKLGQGERGNTIY
TRBJ1-1 TRBV20-1 SARDGSFNTEAF
TRBJ1-3 TRBV21-1 ASTLQDSGNTIY
TRBJ2-3 TRBV7-2 ASSLRQGKGEDTQY
TRBJ2-2 TRBV29-1 SVELAGLFANTGELF
TRBJ2-3 TRBV7-9 ASSSAGTGLWADTQY
TRBJ2-1 TRBV9 ASSHPAGGPWEQF
TRBJ2-2 TRBV29-1 SVALGKANTGELF
TRBJ2-7 TRBV9 ASSVGSSGSYEQY
TRBJ2-1 TRBV25-1 ASSGLGPHEQF
TRBJ1-1 TRBV6-2/TRBV6-3 ASSYSPANTEAF
TRBJ1-3 TRBV28 ASSGAGTGGIEGSGNTIY
TRBJ1-5 TRBV10-2 ASGPVASNQPQH
TRBJ2-1 TRBV29-1 SVEGPSGRSSEQF
TRBJ1-1 TRBV6-2/TRBV6-3 ASSYRPGGAEAF
TRBJ2-7 TRBV29-1 SVERGTHGRLDEQY
TRBJ1-1 TRBV20-1 SARDPRTNTEAF
TRBJ2-1 TRBV3-1 ASSPLSTSGRVNEQF
TRBJ1-1 TRBV14 ASSRAGLNTEAF
TRBJ1-2 TRBV12-3/TRBV12-4 ASTGGAVVRT
TRBJ1-6 TRBV12-3/TRBV12-4 ASRGPGGSPLH
TRBJ2-3 TRBV29-1 SVEDRALASVSTDTQY
TRBJ1-1 TRBV18 ASSLEGRPMNTEAF
TRBJ2-7 TRBV20-1 SARGTGKLAGVEQY
TRBJ2-5 TRBV29-1 SVEEGKGFAGTGELKTQY
TRBJ1-1 TRBV20-1 SASWQGVNTEAF
TRBJ1-5 TRBV30 AWVGQGAVQPQH
TRBJ2-1 TRBV20-1 SAREPRGLDEQF
TRBJ2-3 TRBV9 ASSVASGRSTDTQY
TRBJ1-4 TRBV12-3/TRBV12-4 ASSFDDRKLF
TRBJ2-2 TRBV9 ASSVVTSTTGELF
TRBJ2-3 TRBV29-1 SPVVREGAPDTQY
TRBJ2-1 TRBV29-1 SVDRGAYNEQF
TRBJ1-1 TRBV6-5 ASSSLGGGKDEAF
TRBJ2-5 TRBV5-1 ASSATGTVVETQY
TRBJ2-3 TRBV7-2 ASSRLAGGPPGNTQY
TRBJ2-7 TRBV29-1 SVQRENYEQY
TRBJ2-1 TRBV4-3 ASSQEYGRVYNEQF
TRBJ2-1 TRBV24-1 ATSPPWDGFNEQF
TRBJ1-4 TRBV6-5 ASSYSGRQNFGPEKLF
TRBJ1-6 TRBV2 ASSGQGATNSPLH
TRBJ2-2 TRBV10-2 ASRISGSLGELF